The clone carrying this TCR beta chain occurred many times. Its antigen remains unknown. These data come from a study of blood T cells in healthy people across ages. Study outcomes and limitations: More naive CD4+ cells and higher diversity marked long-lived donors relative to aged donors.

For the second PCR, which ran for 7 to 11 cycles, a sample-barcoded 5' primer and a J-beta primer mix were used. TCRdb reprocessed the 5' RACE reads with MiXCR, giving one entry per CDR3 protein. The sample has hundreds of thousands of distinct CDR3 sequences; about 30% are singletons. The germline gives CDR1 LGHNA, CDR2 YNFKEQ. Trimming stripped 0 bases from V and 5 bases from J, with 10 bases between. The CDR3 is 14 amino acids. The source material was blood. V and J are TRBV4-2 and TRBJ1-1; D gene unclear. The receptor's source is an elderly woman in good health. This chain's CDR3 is CASSQDQRATEAFF. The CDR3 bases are TGTGCCAGCAGCCAAGATCAGCGGGCTACTGAAGCTTTCTTT.